The T cell receptor (beta chain) under discussion was sequenced for a study of blood T cell repertoires in COVID-19. Germline-derived CDR1 and CDR2 are LGHDT and YNNKEL (reference sequence). V was shortened by 6 bases and J by 7 bases, with 24 bases between the two germline ends. The CDR3 loop spans 16 amino acids. Method: immunoSEQ multiplex PCR; TCRdb's copy keeps in-frame clones and lacks some. The sample lists 250,000 to 350,000 clones; 92% were seen once. Assignments of participants to cohorts depended upon their own reported clinical history. This TCR was recovered from a woman in her 30s who had recovered from COVID-19. J is TRBJ2-5 and V is TRBV3-1 (or the pseudogene TRBV3-2); possibly TRBD1 for D (6 bases). Sequencing was done on a sample of PBMCs or T cells enriched from blood (not recorded which). CDR3 in amino acids: CASRDLAGTKIGTQYF. The DNA of the CDR3 is TGTGCCAGCAGGGACCTAGCCGGGACAAAAATCGGGACCCAGTACTTC.